The present T cell receptor beta chain was sequenced within a study of CD8 T cells in ankylosing spondylitis. TCRdb re-called the 5' RACE reads through MiXCR, storing one row per CDR3 protein. The table has approximately 440,000 distinct CDR3 sequences, approximately 17% seen once; the top ten hold approximately 1%. As concerns this clonotype: Its antigen is undetermined.

Trimming cost V 1 base and J 2 bases, with 8 bases left between them. This CDR3 comprises 14 residues. Study conclusions and caveats: Reportedly, matched ankylosing spondylitis synovial fluid was significantly enriched for disease-linked clones. A TCR beta motif of several highly homologous variants appeared characteristic of ankylosing spondylitis blood. Relatively rare in peripheral blood, disease-linked clones were also CD8+.

Specimen: blood, either unsorted or a sorted T cell fraction (not recorded which). This receptor was obtained from a male donor with ankylosing spondylitis. The chain couples TRBV12-3 or TRBV12-4 to TRBJ1-2, with D uncertain. The CDR3 sequence is CASSLVGVNYGYTF. CDR3 bases: TGTGCCAGCAGTTTAGTAGGAGTCAACTATGGCTACACCTTC.